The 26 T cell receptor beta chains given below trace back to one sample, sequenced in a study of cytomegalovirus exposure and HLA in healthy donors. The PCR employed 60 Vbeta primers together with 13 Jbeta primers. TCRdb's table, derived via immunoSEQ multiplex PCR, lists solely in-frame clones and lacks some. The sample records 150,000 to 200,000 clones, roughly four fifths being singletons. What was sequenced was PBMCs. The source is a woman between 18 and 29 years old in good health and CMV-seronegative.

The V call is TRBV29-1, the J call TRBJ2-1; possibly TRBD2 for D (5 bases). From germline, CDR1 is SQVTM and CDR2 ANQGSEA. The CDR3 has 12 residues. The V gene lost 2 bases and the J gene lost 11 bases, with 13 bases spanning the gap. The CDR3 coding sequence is TGCAGCGTTGAAATGAGGGAGATTAAGCAGTTCTTC. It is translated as CSVEMREIKQFF.

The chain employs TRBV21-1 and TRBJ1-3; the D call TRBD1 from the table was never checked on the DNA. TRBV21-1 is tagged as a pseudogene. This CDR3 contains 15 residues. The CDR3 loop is CASSKAQGAGNTIYF. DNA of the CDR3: TGTGCCAGCAGCAAAGCCCAAGGGGCTGGAAACACCATATATTTT.

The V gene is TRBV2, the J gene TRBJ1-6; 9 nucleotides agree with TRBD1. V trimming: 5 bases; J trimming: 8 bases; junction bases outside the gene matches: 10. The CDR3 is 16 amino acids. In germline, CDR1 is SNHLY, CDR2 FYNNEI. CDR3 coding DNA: TGTGCCAGCAGTCGATCCGGGACAGGGCGGGATTCACCCCTCCACTTT. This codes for CASSRSGTGRDSPLHF. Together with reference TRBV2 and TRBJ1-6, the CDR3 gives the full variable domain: EPEVTQTPSHQVTQMGQEVILRCVPISNHLYFYWYRQILGQKVEFLVSFYNNEISEKSEIFDDQFSVERPDGSNFTLKIRSTKLEDSAMYFCASSRSGTGRDSPLHFGNGTRLTVT.

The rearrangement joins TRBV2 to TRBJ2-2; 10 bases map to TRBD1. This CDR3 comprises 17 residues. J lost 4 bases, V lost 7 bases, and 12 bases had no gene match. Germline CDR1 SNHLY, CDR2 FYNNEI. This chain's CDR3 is CASMALIGTGVTGELFF. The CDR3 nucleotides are TGTGCCAGCATGGCATTAATCGGGACAGGGGTCACCGGGGAGCTGTTTTTT.

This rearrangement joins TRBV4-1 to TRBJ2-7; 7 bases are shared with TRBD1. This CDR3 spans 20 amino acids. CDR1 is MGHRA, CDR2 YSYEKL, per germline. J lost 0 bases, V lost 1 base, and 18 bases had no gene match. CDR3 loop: CASSQVPGQEIYTRSYEQYF. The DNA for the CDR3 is TGCGCCAGCAGCCAAGTTCCAGGACAGGAAATTTATACACGCTCCTACGAGCAGTACTTC.

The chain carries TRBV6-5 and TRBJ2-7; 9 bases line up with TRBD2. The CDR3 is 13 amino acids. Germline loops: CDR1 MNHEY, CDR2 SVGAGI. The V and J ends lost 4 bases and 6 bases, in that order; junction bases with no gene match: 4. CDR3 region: CASSFLTSGEQYF. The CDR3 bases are TGTGCCAGCAGTTTCCTGACTAGCGGCGAGCAGTACTTC.

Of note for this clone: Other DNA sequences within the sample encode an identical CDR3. The DNA for the CDR3 is TGCGCCAGCAGCTTGTCCGTACAAGAGACCCAGTACTTC. It specifies CASSLSVQETQYF. The chain is built from TRBV5-1 and TRBJ2-5; D remains ambiguous. The V gene lost 1 base and the J gene lost 2 bases, with 6 bases spanning the gap. The germline CDR1 and CDR2 sequences are SGHRS and YFSETQ. The length of the CDR3 is 13 residues.

The CDR3 bases are TGCGCCAGCAGCCCGCTCGGCGGGGCATACAATGAGCAGTTCTTC. Translating it yields CASSPLGGAYNEQFF. This chain links TRBV4-1 with TRBJ2-1; TRBD2 is a possible D gene (6 bases). CDR1 and CDR2 (germline): MGHRA, YSYEKL. This CDR3 comprises 15 residues. The V gene lost 4 bases and the J gene lost 4 bases, with 14 bases spanning the gap.

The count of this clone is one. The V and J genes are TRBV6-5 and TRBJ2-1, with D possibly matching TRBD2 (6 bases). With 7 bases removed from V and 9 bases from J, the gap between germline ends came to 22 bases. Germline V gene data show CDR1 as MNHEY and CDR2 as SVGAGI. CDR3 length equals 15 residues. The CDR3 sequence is CASTGGGNLFGEQFF. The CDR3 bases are TGTGCCAGCACCGGTGGGGGGAACCTCTTTGGTGAGCAGTTCTTC.

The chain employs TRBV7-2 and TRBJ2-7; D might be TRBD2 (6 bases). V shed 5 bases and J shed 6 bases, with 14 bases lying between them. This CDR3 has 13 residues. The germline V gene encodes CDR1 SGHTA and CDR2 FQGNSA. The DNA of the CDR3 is TGTGCCAGCAGCCCGGGGACTTCAGGCGAGCAGTACTTC. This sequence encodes CASSPGTSGEQYF.

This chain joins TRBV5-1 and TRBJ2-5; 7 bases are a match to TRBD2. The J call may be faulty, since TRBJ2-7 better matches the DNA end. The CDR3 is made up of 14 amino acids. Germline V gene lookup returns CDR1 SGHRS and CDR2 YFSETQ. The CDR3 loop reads CASTWGEGFYEQYF. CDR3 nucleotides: TGCGCCAGCACCTGGGGGGAGGGCTTCTACGAGCAGTACTTC.

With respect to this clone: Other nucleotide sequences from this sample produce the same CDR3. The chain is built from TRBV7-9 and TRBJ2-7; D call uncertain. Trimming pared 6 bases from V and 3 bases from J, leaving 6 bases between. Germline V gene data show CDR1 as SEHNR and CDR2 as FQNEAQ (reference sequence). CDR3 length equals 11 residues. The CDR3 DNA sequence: TGTGCCAGCAGTCCAGGCTACGAGCAGTACTTC. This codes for CASSPGYEQYF.

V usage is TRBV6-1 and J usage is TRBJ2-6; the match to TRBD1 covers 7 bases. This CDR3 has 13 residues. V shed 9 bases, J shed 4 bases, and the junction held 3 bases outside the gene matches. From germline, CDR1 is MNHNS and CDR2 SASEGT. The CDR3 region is CARGQEGANVLTF. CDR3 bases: TGTGCCAGAGGACAGGAAGGGGCCAACGTCCTGACTTTC.

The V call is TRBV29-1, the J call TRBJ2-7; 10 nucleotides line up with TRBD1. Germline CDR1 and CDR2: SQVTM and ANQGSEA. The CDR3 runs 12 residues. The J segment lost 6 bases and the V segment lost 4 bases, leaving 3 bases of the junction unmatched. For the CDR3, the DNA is TGCAGCGTTGGACAGGGGGCCGGCGAGCAGTACTTC. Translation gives CSVGQGAGEQYF.

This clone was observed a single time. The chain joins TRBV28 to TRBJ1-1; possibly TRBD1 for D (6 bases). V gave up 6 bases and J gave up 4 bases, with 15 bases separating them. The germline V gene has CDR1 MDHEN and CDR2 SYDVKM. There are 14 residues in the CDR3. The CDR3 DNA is TGTGCCAGCAGCCGCGGGGGGGGCACCACTGAAGCTTTCTTT. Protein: CASSRGGGTTEAFF.

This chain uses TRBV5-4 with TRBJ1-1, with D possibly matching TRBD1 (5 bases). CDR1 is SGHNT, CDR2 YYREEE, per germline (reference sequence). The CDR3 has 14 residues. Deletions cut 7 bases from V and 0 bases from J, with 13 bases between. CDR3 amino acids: CASRGVGVNTEAFF. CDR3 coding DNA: TGTGCCAGCCGGGGGGTCGGGGTGAACACTGAAGCTTTCTTT.

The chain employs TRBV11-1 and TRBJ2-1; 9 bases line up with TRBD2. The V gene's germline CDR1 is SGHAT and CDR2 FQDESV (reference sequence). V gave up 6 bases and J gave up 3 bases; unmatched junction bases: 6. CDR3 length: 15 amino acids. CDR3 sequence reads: CASSFLAGLYNEQFF. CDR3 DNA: TGTGCCAGCAGTTTCCTAGCGGGACTCTACAATGAGCAGTTCTTC.

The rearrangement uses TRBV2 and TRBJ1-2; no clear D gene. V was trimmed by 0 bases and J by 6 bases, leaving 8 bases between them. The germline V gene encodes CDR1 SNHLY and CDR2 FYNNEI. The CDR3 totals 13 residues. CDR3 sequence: CASSEAGGDGYTF. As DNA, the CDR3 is TGTGCCAGCAGTGAAGCAGGCGGTGATGGCTACACCTTC. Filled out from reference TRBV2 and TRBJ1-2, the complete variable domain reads EPEVTQTPSHQVTQMGQEVILRCVPISNHLYFYWYRQILGQKVEFLVSFYNNEISEKSEIFDDQFSVERPDGSNFTLKIRSTKLEDSAMYFCASSEAGGDGYTFGSGTRLTVV.

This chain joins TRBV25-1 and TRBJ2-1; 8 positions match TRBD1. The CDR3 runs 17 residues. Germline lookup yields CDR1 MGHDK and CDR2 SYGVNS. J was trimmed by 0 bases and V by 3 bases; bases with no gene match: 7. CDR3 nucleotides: TGTGCCAGCAGTGACCACGGACAGGGCCACTCCTACAATGAGCAGTTCTTC. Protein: CASSDHGQGHSYNEQFF.

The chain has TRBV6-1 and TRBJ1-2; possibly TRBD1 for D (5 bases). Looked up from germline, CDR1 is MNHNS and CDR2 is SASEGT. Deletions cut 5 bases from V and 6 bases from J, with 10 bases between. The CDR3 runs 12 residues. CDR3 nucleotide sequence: TGTGCCAGCAGTCTCGCAGGGAATGGCTACACCTTC. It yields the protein CASSLAGNGYTF.

The CDR3 DNA sequence: TGTGCCAGCAGTGATGGGGACAACAGGGGGCCTGAAAAACTGTTTTTT. Translated, it gives CASSDGDNRGPEKLFF. The V and J genes are TRBV25-1 and TRBJ1-4; 9 positions match TRBD1. Looked up from germline, CDR1 is MGHDK and CDR2 is SYGVNS. The J segment lost 7 bases and the V segment lost 3 bases, leaving 9 bases of the junction unmatched. The CDR3 is made up of 16 amino acids.

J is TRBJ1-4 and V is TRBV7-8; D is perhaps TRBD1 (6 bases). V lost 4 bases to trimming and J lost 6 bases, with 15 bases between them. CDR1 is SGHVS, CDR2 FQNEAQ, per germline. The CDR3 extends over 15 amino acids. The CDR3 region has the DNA TGTGCCAGCAGCTCTTACAGGGTTATAGATGAAAAACTGTTTTTT. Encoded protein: CASSSYRVIDEKLFF.

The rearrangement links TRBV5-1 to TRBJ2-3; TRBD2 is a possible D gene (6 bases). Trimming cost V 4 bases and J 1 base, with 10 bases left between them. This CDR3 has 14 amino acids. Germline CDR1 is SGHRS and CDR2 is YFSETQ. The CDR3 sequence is CASSQEGGTDTQYF. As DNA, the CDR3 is TGCGCCAGCAGCCAGGAGGGTGGCACAGATACGCAGTATTTT.

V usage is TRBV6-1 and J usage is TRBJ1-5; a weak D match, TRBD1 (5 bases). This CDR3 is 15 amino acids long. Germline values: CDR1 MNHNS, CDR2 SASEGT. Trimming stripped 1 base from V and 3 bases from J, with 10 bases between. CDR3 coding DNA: TGTGCCAGCAGTGAAGTACTGACAGACAATCAGCCCCAGCATTTT. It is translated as CASSEVLTDNQPQHF.

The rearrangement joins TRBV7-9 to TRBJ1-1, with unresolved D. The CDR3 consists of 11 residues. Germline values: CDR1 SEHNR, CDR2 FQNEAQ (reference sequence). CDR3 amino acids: CTDGSETEAFF. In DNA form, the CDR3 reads TGTACCGATGGTTCGGAGACTGAAGCTTTCTTT.

Here the CDR3 DNA reads TGTGCCTGGACTTCTGCGGGGAAATATAGCAATCAGCCCCAGCATTTT. This encodes CAWTSAGKYSNQPQHF. The genes are TRBV30 and TRBJ1-5, with D unclear. Germline lookup yields CDR1 GTSNPN and CDR2 SVGIG (reference sequence). The CDR3 totals 16 residues. Trimming left V 4 bases short and J 0 bases short, with 16 bases between. The full variable domain, completed using reference TRBV30 and TRBJ1-5, is SQTIHQWPATLVQPVGSPLSLECTVEGTSNPNLYWYRQAAGRGLQLLFYSVGIGQISSEVPQNLSASRPQDRQFILSSKKLLLSDSGFYLCAWTSAGKYSNQPQHFGDGTRLSIL.